The table lists the clone carrying this T cell receptor beta chain with a count of one. Its matching antigen is unknown. CD45RO-negative cells were positively selected for CCR7, leaving out terminally differentiated effector memory CD45RA+ cells. Germline-derived CDR1 and CDR2 are SGHNT and YYREEE (reference sequence). V was pared by 3 bases and J by 0 bases, with 14 bases between. The CDR3 has 16 residues. This sample was taken from a study of shared clonotypes between healthy human individuals. Study-wide points: Sampling was confined to blood; repertoires within tissues likely differ.

The assay was immunoSEQ multiplex PCR, and TCRdb's table has in-frame clones only and misses some. The table records about 2,200,000 clones, under 95% of them present only once. The chain combines TRBV5-4 with TRBJ2-3; TRBD2 is a possible D gene (6 bases). The clonotype originates from a man between 18 and 35 years old in good health. Some clones in this sample may be carry-over from other donors' samples. Sequencing was done on a sample of naive CD8+ T cells from PBMCs. The CDR3 here is CASSYPRGFSTDTQYF. CDR3 bases: TGTGCCAGCAGCTATCCCCGGGGGTTTAGCACAGATACGCAGTATTTT.